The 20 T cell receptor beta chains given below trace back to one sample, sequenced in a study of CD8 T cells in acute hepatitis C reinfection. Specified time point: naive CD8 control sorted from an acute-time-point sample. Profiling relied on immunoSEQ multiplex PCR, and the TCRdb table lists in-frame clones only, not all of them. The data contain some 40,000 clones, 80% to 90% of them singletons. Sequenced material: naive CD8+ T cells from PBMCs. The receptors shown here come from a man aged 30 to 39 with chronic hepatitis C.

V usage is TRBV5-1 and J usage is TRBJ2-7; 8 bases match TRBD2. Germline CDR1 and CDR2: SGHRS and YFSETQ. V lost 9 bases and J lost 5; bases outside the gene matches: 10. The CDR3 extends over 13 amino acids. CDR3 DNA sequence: TGCGCCAACCAATCCTGGCGGGAGGACGAGCAGTACTTC. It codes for CANQSWREDEQYF.

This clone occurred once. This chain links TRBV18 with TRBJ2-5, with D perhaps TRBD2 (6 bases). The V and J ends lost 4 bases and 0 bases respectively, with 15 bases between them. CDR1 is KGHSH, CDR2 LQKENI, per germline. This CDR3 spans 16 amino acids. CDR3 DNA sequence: TGTGCCAGCTCACTAGAGCGGACTAAGTACCAAGAGACCCAGTACTTC. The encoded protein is CASSLERTKYQETQYF.

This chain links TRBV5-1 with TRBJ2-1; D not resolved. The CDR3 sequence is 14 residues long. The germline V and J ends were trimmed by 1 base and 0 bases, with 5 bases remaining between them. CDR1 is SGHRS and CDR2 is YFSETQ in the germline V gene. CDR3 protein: CASSLLSSYNEQFF. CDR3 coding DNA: TGCGCCAGCAGCTTGTTAAGCTCCTACAATGAGCAGTTCTTC.

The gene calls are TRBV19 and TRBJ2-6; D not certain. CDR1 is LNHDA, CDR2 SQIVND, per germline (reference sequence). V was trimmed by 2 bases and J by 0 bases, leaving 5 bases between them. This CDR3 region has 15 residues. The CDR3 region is CASSIWDSGANVLTF. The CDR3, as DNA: TGTGCCAGTAGTATATGGGACTCTGGGGCCAACGTCCTGACTTTC.

CDR3: CASSLVHPLTEAFF. Here the CDR3 DNA reads TGTGCCAGCAGCTTGGTACACCCCCTCACTGAAGCTTTCTTT. V and J are TRBV5-6 and TRBJ1-1; D gene uncertain. The length of the CDR3 is 14 residues. Germline V CDR1 and CDR2: SGHDT, YYEEEE. V lost 0 bases to trimming and J lost 4 bases, with 10 bases between them. Drawing the rest from reference TRBV5-6 and TRBJ1-1, the complete variable domain is DAGVTQSPTHLIKTRGQQVTLRCSPKSGHDTVSWYQQALGQGPQFIFQYYEEEERQRGNFPDRFSGHQFPNYSSELNVNALLLGDSALYLCASSLVHPLTEAFFGQGTRLTVV.

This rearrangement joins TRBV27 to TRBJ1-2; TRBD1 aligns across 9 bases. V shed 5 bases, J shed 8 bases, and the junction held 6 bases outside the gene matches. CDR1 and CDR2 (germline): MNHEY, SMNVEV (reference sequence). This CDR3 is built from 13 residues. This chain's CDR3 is CASSHGTGFGYTF. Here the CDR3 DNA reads TGTGCCAGCAGTCACGGGACAGGGTTCGGCTACACCTTC.

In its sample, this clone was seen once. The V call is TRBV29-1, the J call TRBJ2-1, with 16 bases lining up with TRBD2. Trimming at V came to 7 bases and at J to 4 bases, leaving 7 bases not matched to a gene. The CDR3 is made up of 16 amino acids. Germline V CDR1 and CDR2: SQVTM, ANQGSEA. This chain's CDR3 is CSAVGLAGGRYNEQFF. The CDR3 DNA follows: TGCAGCGCGGTGGGACTAGCGGGAGGGCGGTACAATGAGCAGTTCTTC.

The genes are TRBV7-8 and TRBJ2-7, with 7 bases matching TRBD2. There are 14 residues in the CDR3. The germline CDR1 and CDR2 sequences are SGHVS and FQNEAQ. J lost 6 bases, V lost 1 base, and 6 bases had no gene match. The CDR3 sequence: CASSLVSLAGEQYF. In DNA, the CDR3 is TGTGCCAGCAGCTTAGTCTCCTTAGCGGGCGAGCAGTACTTC.

CDR3 protein: CASGRAEYTGELFF. For the CDR3, the DNA is TGTGCCAGCGGGCGAGCGGAGTACACCGGGGAGCTGTTTTTT. The rearrangement links TRBV7-3 to TRBJ2-2; possible D gene TRBD2, 5 bases. The CDR3 consists of 14 residues. V was shortened by 8 bases and J by 3 bases, with 13 bases between the two germline ends. The germline V gene has CDR1 SGHTA and CDR2 FQGTGA.

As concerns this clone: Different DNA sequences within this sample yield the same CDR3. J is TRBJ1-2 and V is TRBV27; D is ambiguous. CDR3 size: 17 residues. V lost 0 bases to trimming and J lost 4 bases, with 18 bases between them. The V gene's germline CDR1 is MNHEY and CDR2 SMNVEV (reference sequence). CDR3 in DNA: TGTGCCAGCAGTTTATCGATATCGGGAGCTCACATCTATGGCTACACCTTC. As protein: CASSLSISGAHIYGYTF.

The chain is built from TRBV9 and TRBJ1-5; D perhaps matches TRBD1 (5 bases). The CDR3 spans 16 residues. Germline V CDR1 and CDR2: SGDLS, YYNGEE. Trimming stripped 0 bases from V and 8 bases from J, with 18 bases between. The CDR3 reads CASSVGGVAGTEPQHF. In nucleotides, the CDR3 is TGTGCCAGCAGCGTAGGTGGAGTGGCAGGGACGGAGCCCCAGCATTTT.

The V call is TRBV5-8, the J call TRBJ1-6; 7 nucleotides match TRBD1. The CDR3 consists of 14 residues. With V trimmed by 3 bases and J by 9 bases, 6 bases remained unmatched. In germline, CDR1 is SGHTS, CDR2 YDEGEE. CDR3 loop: CASSSGGLGSPLHF. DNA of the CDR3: TGTGCCAGCAGCTCAGGGGGTCTGGGTTCACCCCTCCACTTT.

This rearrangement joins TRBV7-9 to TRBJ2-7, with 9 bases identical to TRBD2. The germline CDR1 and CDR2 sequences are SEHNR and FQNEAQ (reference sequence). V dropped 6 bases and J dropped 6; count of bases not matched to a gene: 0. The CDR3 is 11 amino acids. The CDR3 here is CASRLAGEQYF. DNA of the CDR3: TGTGCCAGCAGACTAGCGGGCGAGCAGTACTTC.

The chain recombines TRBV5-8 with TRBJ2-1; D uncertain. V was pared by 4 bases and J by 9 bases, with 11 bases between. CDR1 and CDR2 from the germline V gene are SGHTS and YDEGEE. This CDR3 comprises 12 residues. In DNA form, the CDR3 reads TGTGCCAGCAGCCTCGACATGCCTGAGCAGTTCTTC. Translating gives CASSLDMPEQFF.

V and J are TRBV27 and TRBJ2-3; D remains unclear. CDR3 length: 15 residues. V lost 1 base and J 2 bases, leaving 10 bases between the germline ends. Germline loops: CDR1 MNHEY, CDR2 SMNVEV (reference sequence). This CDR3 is CASSLWAGDTDTQYF. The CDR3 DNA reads TGTGCCAGCAGTTTATGGGCCGGAGACACAGATACGCAGTATTTT.

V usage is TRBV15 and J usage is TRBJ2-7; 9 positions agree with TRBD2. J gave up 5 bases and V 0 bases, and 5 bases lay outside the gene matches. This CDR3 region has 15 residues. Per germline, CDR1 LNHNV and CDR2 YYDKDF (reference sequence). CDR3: CATSREGAGGHEQYF. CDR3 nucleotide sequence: TGTGCCACCAGCAGAGAAGGGGCGGGAGGGCACGAGCAGTACTTC.

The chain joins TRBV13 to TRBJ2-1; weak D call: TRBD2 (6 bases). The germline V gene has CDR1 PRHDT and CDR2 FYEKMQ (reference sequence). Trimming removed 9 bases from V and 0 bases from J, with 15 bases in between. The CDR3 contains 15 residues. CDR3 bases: TGTGCCAGTTCGAAAGCGGGTAGCTCCTACAATGAGCAGTTCTTC. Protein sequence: CASSKAGSSYNEQFF. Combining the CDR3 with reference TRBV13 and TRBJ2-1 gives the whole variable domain AAGVIQSPRHLIKEKRETATLKCYPIPRHDTVYWYQQGPGQDPQFLISFYEKMQSDKGSIPDRFSAQQFSDYHSELNMSSLELGDSALYFCASSKAGSSYNEQFFGPGTRLTVL.

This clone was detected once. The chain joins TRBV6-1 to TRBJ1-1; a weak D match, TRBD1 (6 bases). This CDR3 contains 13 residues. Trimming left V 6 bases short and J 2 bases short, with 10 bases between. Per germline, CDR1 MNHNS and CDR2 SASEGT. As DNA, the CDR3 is TGTGCCAGCAGGGACAGCGGAAACACTGAAGCTTTCTTT. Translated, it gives CASRDSGNTEAFF.

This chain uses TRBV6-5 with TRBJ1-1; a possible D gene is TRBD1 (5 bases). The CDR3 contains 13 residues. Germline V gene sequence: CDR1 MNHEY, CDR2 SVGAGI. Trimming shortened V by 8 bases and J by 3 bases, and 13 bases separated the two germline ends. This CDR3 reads CASGARGDTEAFF. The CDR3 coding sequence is TGTGCCAGCGGGGCGCGGGGGGACACTGAAGCTTTCTTT.

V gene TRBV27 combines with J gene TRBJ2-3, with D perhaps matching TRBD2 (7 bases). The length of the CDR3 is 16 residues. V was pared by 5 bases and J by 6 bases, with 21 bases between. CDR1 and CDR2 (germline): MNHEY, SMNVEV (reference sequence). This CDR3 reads CASSQGGSGWGDTQYF. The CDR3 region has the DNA TGTGCCAGCAGTCAAGGGGGTAGCGGGTGGGGGGATACGCAGTATTTT.